This T cell receptor (beta chain) was captured by sequencing in a study of tumor-infiltrating lymphocytes in localized non-small cell lung cancer. About the study: Tumor tissue and non-adjacent uninvolved lung came from each patient.

Profiled with immunoSEQ multiplex PCR; TCRdb holds only in-frame clones, not every one. The sample yields around 10,000 clones, about three fifths seen once. The ends lost 5 bases at V and 6 bases at J; junction bases unmatched: 8. Germline assignment: CDR1 SNHLY and CDR2 FYNNEI. This CDR3 region has 15 residues. The genes are TRBV2 and TRBJ1-5; 9 bases agree with TRBD1. Specimen: uninvolved lung tissue not adjacent to the tumor. This clonotype originated in a human donor with non-small cell lung cancer. The CDR3 nucleotides are TGTGCCAGCAGTAGGGACAGGGCGGGGGGTCAGCCCCAGCATTTT. It is translated as CASSRDRAGGQPQHF. Filled out from reference TRBV2 and TRBJ1-5, the complete variable domain reads EPEVTQTPSHQVTQMGQEVILRCVPISNHLYFYWYRQILGQKVEFLVSFYNNEISEKSEIFDDQFSVERPDGSNFTLKIRSTKLEDSAMYFCASSRDRAGGQPQHFGDGTRLSIL.